Here is one TCR beta chain with its context. The antigen is undetermined. The J segment lost 4 bases and the V segment lost 0 bases, leaving 7 bases of the junction unmatched. CDR3 length equals 16 residues. CDR1 and CDR2 from the germline V gene are SNHLY and FYNNEI. The record originates from a study of T cell responses to AZD1222 COVID-19 vaccine. Overall study findings and caveats: Rises in breadth and depth of Spike-specific TCRs came after two AZD1222 doses.

TCRdb's copy holds only in-frame clones and misses some; the assay was immunoSEQ multiplex PCR. Of roughly 28,000 clones in the sample, under 90% were seen once. This TCR was sampled from an adult in good health. This chain uses TRBV2 with TRBJ1-2; TRBD1 aligns across 8 bases. Specimen: peripheral blood, collected on day 0 of AZD1222 vaccination. The DNA of the CDR3 is TGTGCCAGCAGTGAAGCGAGGACAGGGCTCGGCTATGGCTACACCTTC. Amino acids: CASSEARTGLGYGYTF.